This T cell receptor (beta chain) was profiled in a study of T cell therapy after organ transplantation. Study-wide results and limits: Effects of concurrent antirejection and antiviral medications were not evaluable. Post-therapy reconstitution appeared to include transferred and endogenous clonotypes.

This CDR3 contains 14 residues. Trimming cost V 5 bases and J 7 bases; bases outside gene matches: 7. Germline V gives CDR1 SGHVS, CDR2 FQNEAQ. This clone was observed a few times. The antigen is undetermined. Generated by immunoSEQ multiplex PCR, the TCRdb table keeps only in-frame clones and is missing some. The sample consists of roughly 980 clones, around 69% of them appearing once. V gene TRBV7-8 combines with J gene TRBJ1-4, with 7 bases lining up with TRBD1. The source of this sequence is a human patient who had received a solid organ transplant and had CMV disease. Sequenced here: CD8+ T cells from blood, sampled before autologous CMV-specific T cell therapy. Written as DNA, the CDR3 is TGTGCCAGCAGCCCGGGACAGACGAGTGAAAAACTGTTTTTT. Its protein is CASSPGQTSEKLFF.